A selection of T cell receptor beta chains follows, all from one sample in a study of human T cells and chemical hapten exposure. TCRdb re-called the RACE reads through MiXCR, storing one row per CDR3 protein. The sample shows some 96,000 distinct CDR3 sequences, 25% to 35% of them seen only once. The sequencing used whole blood, collected in connection with sensitization to the hapten diphenylcyclopropenone (DPC). These receptors were obtained from a man between 35 and 55 years old with alopecia areata. Some clones in this sample may be carry-over from other donors' samples. The conserved cysteine and the conserved F or W are not part of the CDR3 here.

TRBJ2-7,TRBV28,ASSRGTGTYEQY
TRBJ2-3,TRBV29-1,SERGSAVVADTQY
TRBJ1-1,TRBV25-1,ASSEYRDTEAF
TRBJ2-1,TRBV20-1,SARDPGTSGYNEQF
TRBJ2-7,TRBV5-5,ASSSTPGLSYEQY
TRBJ2-7,TRBV9,ASGSGRQEQY
TRBJ2-7,TRBV7-8,ASSLRTSGSRPISYEQY
TRBJ2-3,TRBV7-9,ASSSNRARSTDTQY
TRBJ2-3,TRBV14,ASSQDRATDSTDTQY
TRBJ1-4,TRBV7-9,ASSLGVVPSNEKLF
TRBJ2-2,TRBV28,ASSKDREDYTGELF
TRBJ2-1,TRBV20-1,SARVVSSYNEQF
TRBJ1-4,TRBV20-1,SAREFNRNLEKLF
TRBJ2-7,TRBV2,ASSRQGPSERY
TRBJ1-3,TRBV28,ASSSPGSTIY
TRBJ2-1,TRBV12-3/TRBV12-4,ASSFRDSSLAEQF
TRBJ1-4,TRBV10-3,AISESDRPNEKLF
TRBJ2-1,TRBV7-9,ASSPAGDLVNEQF
TRBJ2-2,TRBV28,AVTPGQGDPRNTGELF
TRBJ2-7,TRBV7-8,ASKPTGTGTNEQY
TRBJ1-2,TRBV28,ASSFGLRGYT